The T cell receptor beta chain under discussion was sequenced for a study of CD8 T cells in Susac syndrome. Broader study findings: The study's TCR sequencing and HLA analysis drew on a certain number of individuals. That number was acknowledged as relatively small.

V shed 8 bases, J shed 4 bases, and the junction held 14 bases outside the gene matches. The CDR3 sequence is 16 residues long. From germline, CDR1 is SNHLY and CDR2 FYNNEI. In the case of this clonotype: Its specificity is not known.

High-throughput TCR beta sequencing covered peripheral CD8+ and CD4+ T cells. Random hexamers were used to reverse transcribe roughly 0.5 to 1 ug of RNA. By means of immunoSEQ multiplex PCR, TCR beta CDR3 spanning 54 Vbeta and 13 Jbeta underwent amplification. TCRdb used MiXCR to reprocess the immunoSEQ multiplex PCR reads, holding one entry per CDR3 protein. The data hold some 120,000 distinct CDR3 sequences, with around 94% observed a single time. V gene TRBV2 combines with J gene TRBJ1-5; 7 bases match TRBD1. The TCR sequence derives from a human donor with multiple sclerosis. The sequenced sample consisted of CD4+ T cells from PBMCs. CDR3 amino acids: CASVRDSGEQNQPQHF. CDR3 in DNA: TGTGCCAGCGTCCGGGACAGCGGGGAACAAAATCAGCCCCAGCATTTT.